This TCR beta chain was sequenced for a study of cytomegalovirus exposure and HLA in healthy donors. Primers for the PCR totalled 60 Vbeta and 13 Jbeta. The protocol was immunoSEQ multiplex PCR, while the TCRdb copy is restricted to in-frame clones and leaves out a portion. The sample includes approximately 140,000 clones, around 73% of them seen just once. Nominally healthy donors provided the samples, though records likely missed some immune exposures. The CDR3 consists of 17 residues. Germline V gives CDR1 MGHRA, CDR2 YSYEKL. V lost 0 bases, J lost 9 bases, and 13 bases stayed unmatched. Sequenced sample: PBMCs. The chain links TRBV4-1 to TRBJ2-1; TRBD2 matches at 8 bases. The sequence was obtained from a human donor in good health. CDR3 in amino acids: CASSQDANGGALLEQFF. In DNA form, the CDR3 reads TGCGCCAGCAGCCAAGATGCTAACGGGGGGGCCCTGCTTGAGCAGTTCTTC.